Sequencing of this T cell receptor beta chain was carried out in a study of T cell clonotyping in hematopoietic cell transplantation. Whole-study findings and limits: Higher Inverse Simpson Index values in graft donor and pretransplant recipient predicted broader posttransplant TCR diversity.

V lost 5 bases and J lost 3; bases outside the gene matches: 6. Germline CDR1 reads MDHEN; CDR2 reads SYDVKM. The CDR3 is 14 residues long. As regards this clone: Its specificity is unknown.

Here immunoSEQ multiplex PCR was the method, and the copy in TCRdb shows in-frame clones only, minus some. The repertoire holds 9,000 to 15,000 clones, roughly 50% seen once, with 11% in the top ten. The chain recombines TRBV28 with TRBJ1-2, with 7 nucleotides matching TRBD1. The sequence was obtained from a man aged 50-59 years in good health. Some clones in this sample may be carry-over from other donors' samples. Sequenced sample: peripheral blood mononuclear cells. CDR3 loop: CASSPRDSYYGYTF. CDR3 in DNA: TGTGCCAGCAGTCCCCGGGACAGCTACTATGGCTACACCTTC.